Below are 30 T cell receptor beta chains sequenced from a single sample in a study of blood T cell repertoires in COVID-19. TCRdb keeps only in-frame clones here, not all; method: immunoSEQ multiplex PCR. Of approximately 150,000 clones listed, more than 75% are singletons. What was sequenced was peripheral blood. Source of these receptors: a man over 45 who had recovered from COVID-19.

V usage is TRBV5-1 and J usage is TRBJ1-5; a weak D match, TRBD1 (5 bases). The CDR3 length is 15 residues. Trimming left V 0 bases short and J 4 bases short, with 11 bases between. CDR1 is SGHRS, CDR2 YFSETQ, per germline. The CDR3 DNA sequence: TGCGCCAGCAGCTTGGTTCCGGGGGTAAATCAGCCCCAGCATTTT. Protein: CASSLVPGVNQPQHF.

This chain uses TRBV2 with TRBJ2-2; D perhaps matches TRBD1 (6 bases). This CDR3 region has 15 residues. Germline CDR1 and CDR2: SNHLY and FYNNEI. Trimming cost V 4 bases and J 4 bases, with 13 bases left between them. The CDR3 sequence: CASSAWTDPTGELFF. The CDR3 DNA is TGTGCCAGCAGTGCCTGGACAGACCCCACCGGGGAGCTGTTTTTT.

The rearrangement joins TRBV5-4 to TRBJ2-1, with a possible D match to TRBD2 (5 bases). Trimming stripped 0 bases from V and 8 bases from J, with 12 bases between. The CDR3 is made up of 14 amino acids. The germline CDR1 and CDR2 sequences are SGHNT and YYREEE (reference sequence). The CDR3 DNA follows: TGTGCCAGCAGCTTGGAGGCGCGGGTGCATGAGCAGTTCTTC. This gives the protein CASSLEARVHEQFF.

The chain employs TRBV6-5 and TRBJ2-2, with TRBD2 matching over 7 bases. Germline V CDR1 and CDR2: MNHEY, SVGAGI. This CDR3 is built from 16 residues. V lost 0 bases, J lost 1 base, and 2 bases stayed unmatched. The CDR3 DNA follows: TGTGCCAGCAGTTACTCGGGCGGGGGGAACACCGGGGAGCTGTTTTTT. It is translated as CASSYSGGGNTGELFF.

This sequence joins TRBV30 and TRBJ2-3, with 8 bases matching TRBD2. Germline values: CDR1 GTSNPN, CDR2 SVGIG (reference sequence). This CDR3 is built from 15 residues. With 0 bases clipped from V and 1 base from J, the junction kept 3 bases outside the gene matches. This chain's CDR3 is CAWSVRRGGTDTQYF. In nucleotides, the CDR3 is TGTGCCTGGAGTGTACGGCGGGGGGGCACAGATACGCAGTATTTT.

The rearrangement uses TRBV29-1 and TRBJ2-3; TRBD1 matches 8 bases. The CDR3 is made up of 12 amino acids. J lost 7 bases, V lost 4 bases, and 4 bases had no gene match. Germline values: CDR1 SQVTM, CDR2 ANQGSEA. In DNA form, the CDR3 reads TGCAGCGTTGGGACAGGGCAGTATACGCAGTATTTT. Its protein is CSVGTGQYTQYF.

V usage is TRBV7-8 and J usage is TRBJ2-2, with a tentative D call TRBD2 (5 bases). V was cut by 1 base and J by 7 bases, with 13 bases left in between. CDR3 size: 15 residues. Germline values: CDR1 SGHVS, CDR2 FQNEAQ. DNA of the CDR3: TGTGCCAGCAGCTTAGAGTGGGAGCTCGGCGGGGAGCTGTTTTTT. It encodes CASSLEWELGGELFF.

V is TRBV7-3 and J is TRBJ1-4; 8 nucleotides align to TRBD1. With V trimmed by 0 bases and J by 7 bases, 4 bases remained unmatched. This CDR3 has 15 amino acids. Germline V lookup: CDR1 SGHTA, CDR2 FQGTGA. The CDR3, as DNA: TGTGCCAGCAGCTTAACCGGACAGGGTGGTGAAAAACTGTTTTTT. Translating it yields CASSLTGQGGEKLFF.

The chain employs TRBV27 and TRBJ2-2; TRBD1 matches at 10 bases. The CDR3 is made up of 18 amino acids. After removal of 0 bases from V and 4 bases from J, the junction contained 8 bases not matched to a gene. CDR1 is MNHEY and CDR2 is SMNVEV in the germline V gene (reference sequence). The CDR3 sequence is CASSLSDRQGAGTGELFF. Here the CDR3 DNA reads TGTGCCAGCAGTTTATCGGATCGACAGGGGGCTGGCACCGGGGAGCTGTTTTTT.

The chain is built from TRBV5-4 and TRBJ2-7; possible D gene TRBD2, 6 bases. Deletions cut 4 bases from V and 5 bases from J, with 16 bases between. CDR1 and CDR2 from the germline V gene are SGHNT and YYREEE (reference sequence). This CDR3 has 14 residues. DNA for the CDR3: TGTGCCAGCAGCCCTCGTCGGGGGTACCACGAGCAGTACTTC. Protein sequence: CASSPRRGYHEQYF.

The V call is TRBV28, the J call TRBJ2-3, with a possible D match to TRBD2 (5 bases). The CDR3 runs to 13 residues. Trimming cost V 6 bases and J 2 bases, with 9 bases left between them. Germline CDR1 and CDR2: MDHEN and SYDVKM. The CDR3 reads CASSPGFTDTQYF. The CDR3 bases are TGTGCCAGCAGCCCGGGGTTCACAGATACGCAGTATTTT.

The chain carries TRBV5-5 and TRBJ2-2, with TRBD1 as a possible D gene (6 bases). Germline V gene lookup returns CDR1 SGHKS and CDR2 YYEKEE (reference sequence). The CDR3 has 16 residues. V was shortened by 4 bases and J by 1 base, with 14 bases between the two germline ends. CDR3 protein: CASSMGSGQNTGELFF. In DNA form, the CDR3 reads TGTGCCAGCAGCATGGGCTCGGGACAGAACACCGGGGAGCTGTTTTTT.

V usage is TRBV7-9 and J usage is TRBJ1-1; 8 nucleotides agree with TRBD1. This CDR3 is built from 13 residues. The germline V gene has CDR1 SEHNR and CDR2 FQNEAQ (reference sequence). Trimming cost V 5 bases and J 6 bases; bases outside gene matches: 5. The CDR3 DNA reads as TGTGCCAGCAGCGCTACAGGGGGTGCTGAAGCTTTCTTT. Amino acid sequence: CASSATGGAEAFF.

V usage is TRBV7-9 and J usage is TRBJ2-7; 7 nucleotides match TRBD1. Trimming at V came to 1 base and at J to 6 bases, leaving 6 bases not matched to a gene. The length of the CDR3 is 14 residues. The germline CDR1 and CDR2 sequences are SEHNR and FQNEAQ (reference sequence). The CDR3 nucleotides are TGTGCCAGCAGCTTAGAGGGCAGACAGGGCGAGCAGTACTTC. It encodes CASSLEGRQGEQYF.

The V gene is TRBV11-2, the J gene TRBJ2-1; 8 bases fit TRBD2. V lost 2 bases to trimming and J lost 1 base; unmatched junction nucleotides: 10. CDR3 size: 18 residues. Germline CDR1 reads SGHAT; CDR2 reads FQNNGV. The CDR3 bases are TGTGCCAGCAGCTTAAGGGCGGGGGGATCTCGGTCCTACAATGAGCAGTTCTTC. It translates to CASSLRAGGSRSYNEQFF.

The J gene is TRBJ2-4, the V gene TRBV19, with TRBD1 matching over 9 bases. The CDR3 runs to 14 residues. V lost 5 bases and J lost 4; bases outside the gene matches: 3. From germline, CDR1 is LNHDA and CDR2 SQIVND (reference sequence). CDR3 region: CASSSGTGKNIQYF. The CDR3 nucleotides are TGTGCCAGTAGTTCCGGGACAGGGAAAAACATTCAGTACTTC.

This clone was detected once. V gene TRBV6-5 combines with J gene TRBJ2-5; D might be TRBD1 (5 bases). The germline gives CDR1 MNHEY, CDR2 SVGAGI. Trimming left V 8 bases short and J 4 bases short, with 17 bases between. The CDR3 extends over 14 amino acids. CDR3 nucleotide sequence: TGTGCCAGCGGGTTAGGGGTATCGGGAGAGACCCAGTACTTC. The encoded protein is CASGLGVSGETQYF.

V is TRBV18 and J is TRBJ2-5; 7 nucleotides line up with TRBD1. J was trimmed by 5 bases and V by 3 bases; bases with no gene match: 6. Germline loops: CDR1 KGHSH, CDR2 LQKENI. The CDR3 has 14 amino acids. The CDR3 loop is CASSPFDRDETQYF. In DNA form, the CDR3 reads TGTGCCAGCTCACCGTTCGACAGGGACGAGACCCAGTACTTC. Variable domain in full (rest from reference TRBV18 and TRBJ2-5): NAGVMQNPRHLVRRRGQEARLRCSPMKGHSHVYWYRQLPEEGLKFMVYLQKENIIDESGMPKERFSAEFPKEGPSILRIQQVVRGDSAAYFCASSPFDRDETQYFGPGTRLLVL.

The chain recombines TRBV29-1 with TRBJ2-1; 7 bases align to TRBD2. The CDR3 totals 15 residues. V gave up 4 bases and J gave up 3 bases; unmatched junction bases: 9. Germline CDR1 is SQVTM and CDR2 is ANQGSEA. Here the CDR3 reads CSVGGGRRSYNEQFF. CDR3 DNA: TGCAGCGTTGGGGGCGGGAGAAGGAGCTACAATGAGCAGTTCTTC.

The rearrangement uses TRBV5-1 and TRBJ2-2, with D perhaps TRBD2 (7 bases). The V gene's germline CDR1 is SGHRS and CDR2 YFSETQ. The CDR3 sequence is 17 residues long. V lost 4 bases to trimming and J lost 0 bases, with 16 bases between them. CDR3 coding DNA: TGCGCCAGCAGCCAAGGGGGGGTCGCAACGAACACCGGGGAGCTGTTTTTT. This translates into CASSQGGVATNTGELFF.

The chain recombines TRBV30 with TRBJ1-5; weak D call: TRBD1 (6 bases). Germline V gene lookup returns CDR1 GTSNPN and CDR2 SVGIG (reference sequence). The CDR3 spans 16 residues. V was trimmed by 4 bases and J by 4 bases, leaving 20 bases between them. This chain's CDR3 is CAWTHSGRGRNQPQHF. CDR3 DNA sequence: TGTGCCTGGACCCACTCGGGCAGGGGAAGGAATCAGCCCCAGCATTTT.

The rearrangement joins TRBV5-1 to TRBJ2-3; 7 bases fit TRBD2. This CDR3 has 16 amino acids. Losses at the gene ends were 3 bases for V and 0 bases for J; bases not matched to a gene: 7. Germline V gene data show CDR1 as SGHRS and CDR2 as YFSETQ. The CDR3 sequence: CASSSGNSGSTDTQYF. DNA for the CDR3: TGCGCCAGCAGCTCCGGGAATAGCGGGAGCACAGATACGCAGTATTTT.

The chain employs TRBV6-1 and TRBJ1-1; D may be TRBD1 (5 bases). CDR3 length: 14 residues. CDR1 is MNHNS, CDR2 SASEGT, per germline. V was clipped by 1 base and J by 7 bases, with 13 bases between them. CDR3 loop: CASSEVRRVGEAFF. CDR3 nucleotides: TGTGCCAGCAGTGAAGTACGCAGGGTCGGTGAAGCTTTCTTT.

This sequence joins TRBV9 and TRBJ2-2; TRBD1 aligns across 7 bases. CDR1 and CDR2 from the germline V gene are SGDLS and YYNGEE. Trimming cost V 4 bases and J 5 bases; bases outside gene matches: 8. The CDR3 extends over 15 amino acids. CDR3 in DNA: TGTGCCAGCAGCCCAGGACAGGTATCTACCGGGGAGCTGTTTTTT. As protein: CASSPGQVSTGELFF. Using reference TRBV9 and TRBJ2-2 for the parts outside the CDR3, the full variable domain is DSGVTQTPKHLITATGQRVTLRCSPRSGDLSVYWYQQSLDQGLQFLIQYYNGEERAKGNILERFSAQQFPDLHSELNLSSLELGDSALYFCASSPGQVSTGELFFGEGSRLTVL.

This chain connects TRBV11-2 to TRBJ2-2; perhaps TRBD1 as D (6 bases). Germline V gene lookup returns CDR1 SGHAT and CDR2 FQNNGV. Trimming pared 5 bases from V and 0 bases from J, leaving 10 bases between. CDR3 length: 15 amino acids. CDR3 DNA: TGTGCCAGCAGCGGGGACAACACGAACACCGGGGAGCTGTTTTTT. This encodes CASSGDNTNTGELFF.

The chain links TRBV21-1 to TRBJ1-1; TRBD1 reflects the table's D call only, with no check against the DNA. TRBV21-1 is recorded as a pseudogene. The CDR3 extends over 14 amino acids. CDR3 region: CASNRGPKSTEAFF. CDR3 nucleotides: TGTGCCAGCAATAGGGGCCCCAAGAGCACTGAAGCTTTCTTT.

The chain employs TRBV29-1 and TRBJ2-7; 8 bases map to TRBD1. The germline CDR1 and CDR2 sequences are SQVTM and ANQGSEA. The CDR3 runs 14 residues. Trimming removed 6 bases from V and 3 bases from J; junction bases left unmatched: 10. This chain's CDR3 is CSVTDRVRDYEQYF. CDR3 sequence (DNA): TGCAGCGTCACGGACAGGGTGCGTGACTACGAGCAGTACTTC.

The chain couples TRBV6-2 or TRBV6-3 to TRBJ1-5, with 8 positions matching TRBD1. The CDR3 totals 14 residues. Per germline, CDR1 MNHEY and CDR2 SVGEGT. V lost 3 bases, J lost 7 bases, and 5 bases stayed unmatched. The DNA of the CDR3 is TGTGCCAGCAGTTATAGAGGACAGGGACAGCCCCAGCATTTT. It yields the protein CASSYRGQGQPQHF.

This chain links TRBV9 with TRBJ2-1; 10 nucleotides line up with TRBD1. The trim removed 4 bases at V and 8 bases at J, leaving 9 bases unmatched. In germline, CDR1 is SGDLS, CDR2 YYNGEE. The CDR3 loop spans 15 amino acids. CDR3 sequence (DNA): TGTGCCAGCAGCTTTCGACAGGGGGCATGGGATGAGCAGTTCTTC. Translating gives CASSFRQGAWDEQFF.

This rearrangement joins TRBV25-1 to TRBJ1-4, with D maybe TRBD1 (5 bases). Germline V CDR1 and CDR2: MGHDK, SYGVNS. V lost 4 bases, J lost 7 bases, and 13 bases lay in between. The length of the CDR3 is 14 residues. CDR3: CASSAAGVPEKLFF. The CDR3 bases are TGTGCCAGCAGTGCTGCGGGGGTGCCTGAAAAACTGTTTTTT.